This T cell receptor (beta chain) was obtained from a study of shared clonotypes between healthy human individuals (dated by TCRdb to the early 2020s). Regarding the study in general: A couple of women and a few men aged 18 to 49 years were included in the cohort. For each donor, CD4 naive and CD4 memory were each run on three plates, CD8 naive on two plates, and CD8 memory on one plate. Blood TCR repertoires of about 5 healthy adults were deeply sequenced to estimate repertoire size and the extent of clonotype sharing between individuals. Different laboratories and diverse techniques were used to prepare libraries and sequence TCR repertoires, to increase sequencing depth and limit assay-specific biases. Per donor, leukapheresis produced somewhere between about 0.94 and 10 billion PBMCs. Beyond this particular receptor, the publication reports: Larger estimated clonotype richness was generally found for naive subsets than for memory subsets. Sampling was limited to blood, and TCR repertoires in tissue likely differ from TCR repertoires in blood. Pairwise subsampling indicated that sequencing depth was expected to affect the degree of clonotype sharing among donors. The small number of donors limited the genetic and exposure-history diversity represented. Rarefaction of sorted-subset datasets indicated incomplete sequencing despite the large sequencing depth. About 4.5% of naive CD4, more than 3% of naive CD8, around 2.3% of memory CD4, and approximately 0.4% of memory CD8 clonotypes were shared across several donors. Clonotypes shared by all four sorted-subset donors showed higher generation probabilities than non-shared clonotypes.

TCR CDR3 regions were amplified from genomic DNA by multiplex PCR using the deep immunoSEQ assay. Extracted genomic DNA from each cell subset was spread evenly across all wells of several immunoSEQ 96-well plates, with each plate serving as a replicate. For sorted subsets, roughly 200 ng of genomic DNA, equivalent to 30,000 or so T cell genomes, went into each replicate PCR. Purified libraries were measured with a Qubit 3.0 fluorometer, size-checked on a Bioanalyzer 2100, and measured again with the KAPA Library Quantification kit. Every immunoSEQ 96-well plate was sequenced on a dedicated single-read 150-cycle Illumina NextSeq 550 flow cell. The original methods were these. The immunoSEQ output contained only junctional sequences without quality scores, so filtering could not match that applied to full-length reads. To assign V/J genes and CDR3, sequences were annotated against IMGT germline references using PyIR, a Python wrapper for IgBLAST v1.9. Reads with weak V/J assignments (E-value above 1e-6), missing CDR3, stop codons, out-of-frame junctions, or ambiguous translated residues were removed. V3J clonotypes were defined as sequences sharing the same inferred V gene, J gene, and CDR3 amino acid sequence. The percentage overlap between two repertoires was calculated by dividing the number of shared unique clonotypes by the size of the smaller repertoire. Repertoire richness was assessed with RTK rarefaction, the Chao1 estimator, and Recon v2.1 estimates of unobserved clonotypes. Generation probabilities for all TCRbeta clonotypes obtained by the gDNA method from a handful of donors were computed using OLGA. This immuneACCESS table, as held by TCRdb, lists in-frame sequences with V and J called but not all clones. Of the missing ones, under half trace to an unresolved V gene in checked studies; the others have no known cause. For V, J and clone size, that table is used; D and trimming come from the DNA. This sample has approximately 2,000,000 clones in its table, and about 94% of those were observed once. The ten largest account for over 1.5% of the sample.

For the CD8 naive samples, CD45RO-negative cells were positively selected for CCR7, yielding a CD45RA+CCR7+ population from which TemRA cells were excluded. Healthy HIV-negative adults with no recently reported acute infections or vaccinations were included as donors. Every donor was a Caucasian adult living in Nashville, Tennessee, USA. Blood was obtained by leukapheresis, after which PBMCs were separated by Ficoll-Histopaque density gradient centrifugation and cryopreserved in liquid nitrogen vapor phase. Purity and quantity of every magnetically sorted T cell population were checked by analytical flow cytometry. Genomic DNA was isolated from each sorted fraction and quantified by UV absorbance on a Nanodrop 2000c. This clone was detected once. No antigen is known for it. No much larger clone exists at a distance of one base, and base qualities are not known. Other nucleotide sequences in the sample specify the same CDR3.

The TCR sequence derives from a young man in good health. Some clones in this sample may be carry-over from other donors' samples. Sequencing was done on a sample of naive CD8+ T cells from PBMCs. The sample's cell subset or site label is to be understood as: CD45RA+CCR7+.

Read as DNA, the sequence is TGTGCCAGCAGCGTAGTTGGGAGGGGGACTTACAATGAGCAGTTCTTC. It is translated as CASSVVGRGTYNEQFF. The chain uses TRBV9 and TRBJ2-1, with TRBD2 as a weak D call on 7 bases. V lost 0 bases and J lost 4 bases; the stretch between them is 14 bases long. The CDR3 spans 16 residues, from the cysteine through the phenylalanine. Left in the record is the CDR3 DNA by itself, 48 bases read in frame from the first base. CDR1 and CDR2, looked up from the germline V gene, are SGDLS and YYNGEE. The full variable domain, with segments outside the CDR3 supplied by the reference TRBV9 and TRBJ2-1 proteins, appears as DSGVTQTPKHLITATGQRVTLRCSPRSGDLSVYWYQQSLDQGLQFLIQYYNGEERAKGNILERFSAQQFPDLHSELNLSSLELGDSALYFCASSVVGRGTYNEQFFGPGTRLTVL.